The T cell receptor (beta chain) described here comes from a study of graft-versus-host responses after intestinal transplantation. Study-wide background: Recipients across the board were started on anti-thymocyte globulin induction, then kept on tacrolimus and steroids for roughly 3 years.

The ends lost 3 bases at V and 0 bases at J; junction bases unmatched: 7. Germline-derived CDR1 and CDR2 are SNHLY and FYNNEI. The CDR3 has 18 residues. In its sample, this clone is large (0.1 to 1%). Produced via immunoSEQ multiplex PCR; TCRdb's table is partial and in-frame only. The sample includes 15,000 to 20,000 clones, 80% to 90% seen only once; the top ten take 6%. The TCR sequence derives from a human patient who received an intestinal transplant, so some T cells may come from the graft donor. The chain joins TRBV2 to TRBJ2-4; 11 bases match TRBD2. Sequenced here: PBMCs, sampled approximately 3.5 months after intestinal transplant. The CDR3 nucleotides read TGTGCCAGCAGTGAGGGACTAGCGGCCGCTGTAGCCAAAAACATTCAGTACTTC. This translates into CASSEGLAAAVAKNIQYF.